This T cell receptor beta chain was observed in a study of cytomegalovirus exposure and HLA in healthy donors. Across the study: A subsequent analysis reported that the roughly 120 validation repertoires were produced on the same platform that had also been used for the approximately 710 first-cohort repertoires. Findings and caveats of the study: Most TCR sequences proved rare, with some public TCRs found in many donors. CMV antigen specificity of a few CMV-associated chains was confirmed in vitro. Cytomegalovirus association was assigned to 150 to 200 TCR beta chains.

The germline CDR1 and CDR2 sequences are SGHAT and FQNNGV. The CDR3 runs 17 residues. V lost 3 bases and J lost 0; bases outside the gene matches: 10. As to this clone: Its cognate antigen is unknown.

TCRdb's copy holds only in-frame clones and misses some; the assay was immunoSEQ multiplex PCR. Of about 160,000 clones in the sample, almost 85% were seen once. This sequence was found in a man younger than 45 in good health and CMV-seropositive. The chain joins TRBV11-2 to TRBJ2-7; TRBD1 matches 8 bases. Input material: PBMCs. CDR3 bases: TGTGCCAGCAGCTTGAACATCTGGACAGGGAGCTCCTACGAGCAGTACTTC. Its protein product is CASSLNIWTGSSYEQYF.